This TCR beta chain originates from a study of OX40 agonist ivuxolimab in advanced cancers. Regarding the study as a whole: Partial responders dosed at 0.1-3.0 mg/kg displayed clonal expansion ranking among the lowest.

Only in-frame clones appear in the TCRdb table, and some are missing; sequencing was by immunoSEQ multiplex PCR. The sample gives tens of thousands of clones, around 85% of which show up once; just under 4% is in the top ten. Trimming removed 0 bases at V and 8 bases at J, with 13 bases between. The CDR3 length is 15 residues. Germline lookup yields CDR1 LNHDA and CDR2 SQIVND (reference sequence). A note on this clone: Its antigen is unidentified.

This chain uses TRBV19 with TRBJ2-2, with unresolved D. The sequence was obtained from an adult with an advanced solid tumor such as melanoma, head and neck, liver or kidney cancer. Specimen: CD4+ or CD8+ T cells sorted from blood, collected in a trial of the OX40 agonist ivuxolimab. This CDR3 is CASSIDQQKKGELFF. CDR3 DNA: TGTGCCAGTAGTATAGACCAACAAAAAAAGGGGGAGCTGTTTTTT.